Each of the 20 T cell receptor beta chains below was sequenced from the same sample in a study of T cell responses to AZD1222 COVID-19 vaccine. Libraries were prepared by immunoSEQ multiplex PCR; TCRdb keeps only in-frame clonotypes and omits some of them. Among 150,000 to 200,000 clones listed, roughly 90% were seen once. The sample here was peripheral blood, taken on day 0 of AZD1222 vaccination. The receptors come from an adult in good health.

V usage is TRBV4-1 and J usage is TRBJ2-3; D not resolved. Germline CDR1 reads MGHRA; CDR2 reads YSYEKL. Deletions cut 1 base from V and 2 bases from J, with 10 bases between. The CDR3 consists of 15 residues. This CDR3 reads CASSQVTGSTDTQYF. The CDR3 nucleotides read TGCGCCAGCAGCCAAGTTACGGGTTCCACAGATACGCAGTATTTT.

The chain is built from TRBV27 and TRBJ2-5; 12 bases fit TRBD2. This CDR3 spans 14 amino acids. Germline-derived CDR1 and CDR2 are MNHEY and SMNVEV (reference sequence). V lost 3 bases to trimming and J lost 7 bases; unmatched junction nucleotides: 3. The CDR3 DNA is TGTGCCAGCAGTTTTACTAGCGGGAGGACGACCCAGTACTTC. Translating gives CASSFTSGRTTQYF.

The chain couples TRBV7-6 to TRBJ2-3, with 7 nucleotides matching TRBD2. The CDR3 extends over 19 amino acids. V was clipped by 4 bases and J by 2 bases; unmatched bases: 18. The V gene's germline CDR1 is SGHVS and CDR2 FNYEAQ. The CDR3 spells CASSSLGASGVLDTDTQYF. In DNA form, the CDR3 reads TGTGCCAGCAGCTCACTAGGGGCTAGCGGAGTATTAGACACAGATACGCAGTATTTT.

The chain is built from TRBV19 and TRBJ1-5, with a possible D match to TRBD1 (5 bases). The CDR3 totals 16 residues. Germline V gives CDR1 LNHDA, CDR2 SQIVND (reference sequence). V dropped 10 bases and J dropped 0 bases, with 19 bases sitting between them. DNA of the CDR3: TGTGCCATCAGACAGACGGGGGGTCCTAGCAATCAGCCCCAGCATTTT. Protein product: CAIRQTGGPSNQPQHF.

This clone has just a few counts. The J gene is TRBJ1-2, the V gene TRBV5-4; possibly TRBD1 for D (6 bases). The CDR3 spans 19 residues. Germline-derived CDR1 and CDR2 are SGHNT and YYREEE (reference sequence). With 6 bases removed from V and 0 bases from J, the gap between germline ends came to 27 bases. The CDR3 sequence: CASTARGGRASWANYGYTF. The DNA for the CDR3 is TGTGCCAGCACGGCCCGGGGGGGCAGGGCATCCTGGGCTAACTATGGCTACACCTTC.

The chain combines TRBV19 with TRBJ1-5, with 7 nucleotides matching TRBD1. This CDR3 comprises 15 residues. Germline V gives CDR1 LNHDA, CDR2 SQIVND (reference sequence). J was trimmed by 4 bases and V by 4 bases; bases with no gene match: 7. DNA of the CDR3: TGTGCCAGTAGTAGTCCCGCCAGGGGGAATCAGCCCCAGCATTTT. Its protein is CASSSPARGNQPQHF. Variable domain in full (rest from reference TRBV19 and TRBJ1-5): DGGITQSPKYLFRKEGQNVTLSCEQNLNHDAMYWYRQDPGQGLRLIYYSQIVNDFQKGDIAEGYSVSREKKESFPLTVTSAQKNPTAFYLCASSSPARGNQPQHFGDGTRLSIL.

The chain carries TRBV27 and TRBJ2-1; 10 bases map to TRBD2. V gave up 3 bases and J gave up 11 bases; unmatched junction bases: 7. This CDR3 contains 14 residues. The germline gives CDR1 MNHEY, CDR2 SMNVEV (reference sequence). CDR3 in amino acids: CASSFLASGSKQFF. In nucleotides, the CDR3 is TGTGCCAGCAGTTTTTTGGCTAGCGGGAGCAAGCAGTTCTTC.

This clone occurred a few times. The J gene is TRBJ2-7, the V gene TRBV7-9, with D possibly TRBD1 on 5 matching bases. The CDR3 totals 13 residues. Trimming removed 5 bases from V and 2 bases from J, with 10 bases in between. Germline loops: CDR1 SEHNR, CDR2 FQNEAQ (reference sequence). The chain's CDR3 is CASSPDSAYEQYF. The CDR3 DNA reads TGTGCCAGCAGCCCCGACAGCGCCTACGAGCAGTACTTC. The whole variable domain, filled in from reference TRBV7-9 and TRBJ2-7, reads DTGVSQNPRHKITKRGQNVTFRCDPISEHNRLYWYRQTLGQGPEFLTYFQNEAQLEKSRLLSDRFSAERPKGSFSTLEIQRTEQGDSAMYLCASSPDSAYEQYFGPGTRLTVT.

V is TRBV5-1 and J is TRBJ1-1; D not resolved. The CDR3 sequence is 14 residues long. V lost 0 bases to trimming and J lost 7 bases, with 13 bases between them. Looked up from germline, CDR1 is SGHRS and CDR2 is YFSETQ. DNA of the CDR3: TGCGCCAGCAGCTTGGTCAGCAGCCCCGTTGAAGCTTTCTTT. It encodes CASSLVSSPVEAFF.

The chain recombines TRBV7-2 with TRBJ1-1; TRBD1 agrees at 9 bases. The germline CDR1 and CDR2 sequences are SGHTA and FQGNSA. Losses at the gene ends were 1 base for V and 3 bases for J; bases not matched to a gene: 12. The length of the CDR3 is 18 residues. The CDR3 DNA sequence: TGTGCCAGCAGCTTAGGTCTTGTGGGGACAGGGCGATACACTGAAGCTTTCTTT. Encoded protein: CASSLGLVGTGRYTEAFF.

The chain has TRBV5-4 and TRBJ1-4, with D possibly TRBD1 on 6 matching bases. Trimming left V 0 bases short and J 8 bases short, with 14 bases between. This CDR3 has 15 amino acids. Per the germline V gene, CDR1 is SGHNT and CDR2 is YYREEE (reference sequence). For the CDR3, the DNA is TGTGCCAGCAGCTTGGGACAGGAGGGTCAGGAAAAACTGTTTTTT. Translating it yields CASSLGQEGQEKLFF. The full variable domain, rest sourced from reference TRBV5-4 and TRBJ1-4, is ETGVTQSPTHLIKTRGQQVTLRCSSQSGHNTVSWYQQALGQGPQFIFQYYREEENGRGNFPPRFSGLQFPNYSSELNVNALELDDSALYLCASSLGQEGQEKLFFGSGTQLSVL.

This clone appeared a few times. The rearrangement links TRBV3-1 (or the pseudogene TRBV3-2) to TRBJ1-4; 7 nucleotides line up with TRBD1. J lost 1 base, V lost 4 bases, and 6 bases had no gene match. CDR1 LGHDT and CDR2 YNNKEL come from the germline V gene (reference sequence). CDR3 size: 16 residues. CDR3 in amino acids: CASSPRDRQTNEKLFF. In DNA, the CDR3 is TGTGCCAGCAGCCCCCGGGACAGACAAACTAATGAAAAACTGTTTTTT.

The gene calls are TRBV11-2 and TRBJ2-7; 14 bases match TRBD2. From germline, CDR1 is SGHAT and CDR2 FQNNGV. V lost 1 base to trimming and J lost 0 bases; unmatched junction nucleotides: 5. The CDR3 sequence is 18 residues long. The CDR3 DNA sequence: TGTGCCAGCAGCTTAGGACTAGCGGGAGGGATAACCTCCTACGAGCAGTACTTC. The encoded protein is CASSLGLAGGITSYEQYF. Full variable domain (outside the CDR3, taken from reference TRBV11-2 and TRBJ2-7): EAGVAQSPRYKIIEKRQSVAFWCNPISGHATLYWYQQILGQGPKLLIQFQNNGVVDDSQLPKDRFSAERLKGVDSTLKIQPAKLEDSAVYLCASSLGLAGGITSYEQYFGPGTRLTVT.

V is TRBV11-2 and J is TRBJ1-4; no definite D call. Germline V gene sequence: CDR1 SGHAT, CDR2 FQNNGV. V lost 6 bases, J lost 4 bases, and 15 bases lay in between. This CDR3 contains 15 residues. The CDR3 sequence: CASRRGDPFNEKLFF. Written as DNA, the CDR3 is TGTGCCAGCAGGCGGGGAGACCCATTTAATGAAAAACTGTTTTTT.

The chain joins TRBV4-3 to TRBJ2-7, with 11 positions matching TRBD2. The V gene's germline CDR1 is LGHNA and CDR2 YSLEER. There are 16 residues in the CDR3. V lost 6 bases, J lost 2 bases, and 9 bases stayed unmatched. CDR3 DNA: TGCGCCAGCAGTCACACCGGGACTAGCGGAGCCTACGAGCAGTACTTC. Translation: CASSHTGTSGAYEQYF.

The V call is TRBV11-2, the J call TRBJ1-2; D might be TRBD1 (6 bases). The CDR3 totals 15 residues. CDR1 and CDR2 from the germline V gene are SGHAT and FQNNGV. Trimming shortened V by 0 bases and J by 7 bases, and 15 bases separated the two germline ends. For the CDR3, the DNA is TGTGCCAGCAGCTTAGATCCGGGCAGGGGCGGTGGCTACACCTTC. Protein: CASSLDPGRGGGYTF.

In regard to this clone: One end of the junction is discordant with germline, which a read error may explain. J is TRBJ2-5 and V is TRBV7-2, with a weak D call TRBD2 (6 bases). CDR1 and CDR2 (germline): SGHTA, FQGNSA. This CDR3 is built from 8 residues. The CDR3 region is CTSSWGDF. CDR3 sequence (DNA): TGTACCAGCAGTTGGGGGGACTTC.

The chain joins TRBV19 to TRBJ2-7; TRBD1 aligns across 7 bases. Trimming removed 2 bases from V and 2 bases from J; junction bases left unmatched: 3. Germline V lookup: CDR1 LNHDA, CDR2 SQIVND (reference sequence). The CDR3 is 14 residues long. This CDR3 reads CASSIRDSPYEQYF. Here the CDR3 DNA reads TGTGCCAGTAGTATACGGGACAGTCCCTACGAGCAGTACTTC.

The J gene is TRBJ2-7, the V gene TRBV5-4; 8 nucleotides agree with TRBD2. Trimming at V came to 4 bases and at J to 7 bases, leaving 10 bases not matched to a gene. This CDR3 is built from 14 residues. The germline V gene has CDR1 SGHNT and CDR2 YYREEE (reference sequence). The CDR3 DNA sequence: TGTGCCAGCAGCACCGGGAGGGCTAGCGGAGAGCAGTACTTC. It codes for CASSTGRASGEQYF.

This clone was picked up a small number of times. The V call is TRBV6-2 or TRBV6-3, the J call TRBJ1-5; D remains ambiguous. Trimming shortened V by 0 bases and J by 12 bases, and 9 bases separated the two germline ends. Germline loops: CDR1 MNHEY, CDR2 SVGEGT. The CDR3 extends over 12 amino acids. The CDR3 bases are TGTGCCAGCAGTTACTCCCCCCGGGACCAGCATTTT. Translation gives CASSYSPRDQHF.